What follows are 3 T cell receptor beta chains derived from one specimen sequenced in a study of CD4 and CD8 cells across lung adenocarcinoma regions. In TCRdb, the PCR reads were re-called with MiXCR into one record per CDR3 protein. Of about 7,500 distinct CDR3 sequences listed, about half are singletons. Specimen: CD8+ T cells from the center of a lung tumor. The receptors originated from a male donor with lung adenocarcinoma. The CD4 and CD8 labels of this study may be unreliable.

The chain couples TRBV7-9 to TRBJ2-1, with unresolved D. The CDR3 spans 13 residues. V was cut by 1 base and J by 6 bases, with 7 bases left in between. From germline, CDR1 is SEHNR and CDR2 FQNEAQ (reference sequence). This CDR3 is CASSLGLGNEQFF. The CDR3, as DNA: TGTGCCAGCAGCTTAGGCCTGGGCAATGAGCAGTTCTTC.

Concerning this clonotype itself: A read error may produce the germline difference seen at one junction end. J is TRBJ2-4 and V is TRBV6-1; 7 bases line up with TRBD2. CDR1 MNHNS and CDR2 SASEGT come from the germline V gene. The CDR3 totals 14 residues. The CDR3 loop is CAGSGAGEQKIQYF. The CDR3 coding sequence is TGTGCCGGCAGCGGGGCGGGGGAGCAAAAGATTCAGTACTTC.

This clonotype was counted only a few times. The chain carries TRBV10-3 and TRBJ2-1, with 9 bases lining up with TRBD2. The J call may be in error: the DNA end matches TRBJ2-5 better. Germline values: CDR1 ENHRY, CDR2 SYGVKD. This CDR3 is built from 16 residues. Written as DNA, the CDR3 is TGTGCCATCAGTGAGCAAGTACTAGCGGGCCAAGAGACCCAGTACTTC. Protein: CAISEQVLAGQETQYF.